The text below deals with one T cell receptor beta chain. In the original processing: Reference gene primers were amplified, and this amplification served to estimate nucleated cell counts. Sequencing used immunoSEQ multiplex PCR; TCRdb keeps in-frame clones, though not all of them. V, J and clone size were drawn from that table, and D and trimming were deduced from the DNA. The repertoire includes approximately 140,000 clones, 80% to 90% of them detected once, and around 8% sits in the top ten. This record belongs to a study of blood T cell repertoires in COVID-19. As for the study in general: Sources were T cells, B-cell-depleted T cells, or PBMCs; the material itself was cDNA or gDNA.

There are 13 residues in the CDR3. The germline CDR1 and CDR2 sequences are SGHVS and FNYEAQ. V was trimmed by 5 bases and J by 1 base, leaving 9 bases between them. This rearrangement joins TRBV7-6 to TRBJ2-7; no reliable D call. The sequencing input was peripheral blood. The clonotype comes from a woman in her fifties or sixties with COVID-19, enrolled during active disease. The CDR3 DNA is TGTGCCAGCAGCCGCTATTATTCCTACGAGCAGTACTTC. Translating it yields CASSRYYSYEQYF. Full variable domain (missing parts from reference TRBV7-6 and TRBJ2-7): GAGVSQSPRYKVTKRGQDVALRCDPISGHVSLYWYRQALGQGPEFLTYFNYEAQQDKSGLPNDRFSAERPEGSISTLTIQRTEQRDSAMYRCASSRYYSYEQYFGPGTRLTVT.